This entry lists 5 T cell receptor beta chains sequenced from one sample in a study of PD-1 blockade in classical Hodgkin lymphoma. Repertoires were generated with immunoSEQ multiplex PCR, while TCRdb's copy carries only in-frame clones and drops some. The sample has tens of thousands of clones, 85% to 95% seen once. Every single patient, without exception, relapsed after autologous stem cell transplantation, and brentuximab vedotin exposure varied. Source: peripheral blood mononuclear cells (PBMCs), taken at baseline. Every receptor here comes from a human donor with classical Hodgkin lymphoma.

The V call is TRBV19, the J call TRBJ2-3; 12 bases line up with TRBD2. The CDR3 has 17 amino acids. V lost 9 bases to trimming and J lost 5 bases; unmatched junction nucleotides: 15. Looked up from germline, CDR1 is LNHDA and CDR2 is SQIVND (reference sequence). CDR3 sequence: CASKLAGLAGGQDTQYF. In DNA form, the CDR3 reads TGTGCCAGCAAACTGGCGGGGCTAGCGGGGGGGCAAGATACGCAGTATTTT.

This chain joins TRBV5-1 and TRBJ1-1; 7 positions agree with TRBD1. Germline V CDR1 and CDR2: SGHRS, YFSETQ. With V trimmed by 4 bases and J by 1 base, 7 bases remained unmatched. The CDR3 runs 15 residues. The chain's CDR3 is CASSPTGTENTEAFF. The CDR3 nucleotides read TGCGCCAGCAGCCCCACCGGGACAGAGAACACTGAAGCTTTCTTT.

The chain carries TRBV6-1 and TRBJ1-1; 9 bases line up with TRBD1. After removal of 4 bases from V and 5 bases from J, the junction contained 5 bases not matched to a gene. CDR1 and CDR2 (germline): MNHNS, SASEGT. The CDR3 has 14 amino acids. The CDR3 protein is CASSAGQGRTEAFF. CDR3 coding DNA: TGTGCCAGCAGTGCCGGACAGGGGAGGACTGAAGCTTTCTTT.

Here the CDR3 DNA reads TGTGCCAGCAGCACATTAGCGGGGCAAGAGACCCAGTACTTC. It yields the protein CASSTLAGQETQYF. The J gene is TRBJ2-5, the V gene TRBV5-5; 8 nucleotides line up with TRBD2. Per germline, CDR1 SGHKS and CDR2 YYEKEE (reference sequence). The CDR3 covers 14 residues. Trimming cost V 4 bases and J 2 bases; bases outside gene matches: 4. The full variable domain, in which reference TRBV5-5 and TRBJ2-5 provide the parts outside the CDR3, is DAGVTQSPTHLIKTRGQQVTLRCSPISGHKSVSWYQQVLGQGPQFIFQYYEKEERGRGNFPDRFSARQFPNYSSELNVNALLLGDSALYLCASSTLAGQETQYFGPGTRLLVL.

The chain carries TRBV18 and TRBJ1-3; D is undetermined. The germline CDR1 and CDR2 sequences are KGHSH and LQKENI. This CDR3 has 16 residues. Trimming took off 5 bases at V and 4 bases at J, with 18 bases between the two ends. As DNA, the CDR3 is TGTGCCAGCTCATACTTCACCGGTGAGACGGGAAACACCATATATTTT. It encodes CASSYFTGETGNTIYF.